This TCR beta chain was retrieved from a study of T cells in Graves' hyperthyroidism and ophthalmopathy. Diagnoses used clinical symptoms, serum thyroxine and TRAb, thyroid ultrasound and orbital computed tomography. Amplification of TCR beta CDR3 regions was performed using RNA transcripts as template. First-round RT-PCR targeting the TCR CDR3 was performed with the HTBI primer set. In TCRdb, the multiplex PCR reads were re-called with MiXCR into one record per CDR3 protein. The sample carries about 350,000 distinct CDR3 sequences, 11% to 15% recorded once. This CDR3 spans 18 amino acids. The V end lost 1 base, the J end lost 1 base, and 19 bases lay between the germline ends. General study findings and limits: Most thyroid clonotypes expanded above 0.001 appeared in blood too. Ophthalmopathy prediction by the model preceded onset by a median approximately six months.

This clonotype was observed at least ten times. Its antigen remains unidentified. The V and J genes are TRBV12-3 or TRBV12-4 and TRBJ2-5; D tentatively fits TRBD1 or TRBD2 (5 bases each). This TCR derives from a young woman with Graves' hyperthyroidism. Input material: blood. For the CDR3, the DNA is TGTGCCAGCAGTTTAGTTGGGACCCCAATTCCCCCCCAAGAGACCCAGTACTTC. Translation: CASSLVGTPIPPQETQYF.